This is a list of T cell receptor beta chains from one sample in a study of TIL therapy for anti-PD-1-resistant metastatic lung cancer. Profiling relied on immunoSEQ multiplex PCR, and the TCRdb table lists in-frame clones only, not all of them. The sample holds some 16,000 clones; over 65% are singletons and the top ten take about 35%. Material: blood, obtained at baseline. The origin of the receptors is a person aged 25-85 years with non-small cell lung cancer. CDR3s include the opening cysteine and the closing phenylalanine or tryptophan. Fields, in order: clone size, V gene, J gene, CDR3 length, D gene, CDR3 DNA, CDR3 protein. The D gene is left open where the match is weak. Some rows have no size entry. The others give once, few or many, or a class for an expanded clone.

medium-sized	TRBV15	TRBJ1-1	18	.	TGTGCCACCAGCCCCGATCCGGGGGGTCAAGGATGGAACACTGAAGCTTTCTTT	CATSPDPGGQGWNTEAFF
few	TRBV4-1	TRBJ1-5	15	.	TGCGCCAGCAGCCAAGATGGACAGAGCAATCAGCCCCAGCATTTT	CASSQDGQSNQPQHF
.	TRBV14	TRBJ1-3	14	.	TGTGCCAGCAGCTTACAACTACTTGGAAACACCATATATTTT	CASSLQLLGNTIYF
medium-sized	TRBV5-6	TRBJ2-7	13	.	TGTGCCAGCAGCTTGGGAACGGAAAACGAGCAGTACTTC	CASSLGTENEQYF
.	TRBV5-6	TRBJ1-2	16	TRBD1	TGTGCCAGCACCCTCCCGGACAGGGGGTCTATTCATGGCTACACCTTC	CASTLPDRGSIHGYTF
.	TRBV27	TRBJ2-1	15	.	TGTGCCAGCACCCCCCAGGGGCTGCAGGGCAATGAGCAGTTCTTC	CASTPQGLQGNEQFF
.	TRBV11-1	TRBJ2-3	12	.	TGTGCCAGCAGCTCTCCGGGTAATACGCAGTATTTT	CASSSPGNTQYF
once	TRBV6-7	TRBJ2-5	16	TRBD2	TGTGCCAGCAGAAAGTTTGGGACTAGCGGGGGGGAGACCCAGTACTTC	CASRKFGTSGGETQYF
.	TRBV7-9	TRBJ1-6	13	.	TGTGCCAGCAGCTTGGGGGGGCCTTCACCCCTCCACTTT	CASSLGGPSPLHF
.	TRBV2	TRBJ2-3	14	.	TGTGCCAGCCGCGTGTTTGGGATCACAGATACGCAGTATTTT	CASRVFGITDTQYF
.	TRBV5-4	TRBJ2-1	16	.	TGTGCCAGCAGCCGCGACAGAAGCGTATCGGGTAATGAGCAGTTCTTC	CASSRDRSVSGNEQFF
.	TRBV11-2	TRBJ2-7	10	.	TGTGCCAGCAGCTTAATCGAGCAGTACTTC	CASSLIEQYF
.	TRBV7-6	TRBJ2-7	15	.	TGTGCCAGCAGCTTACACGCGGGCAGCTACTACGAGCAGTACTTC	CASSLHAGSYYEQYF
.	TRBV4-3	TRBJ2-1	12	.	TGCGCCAGCAGCCAAGGGATGAATGAGCAGTTCTTC	CASSQGMNEQFF
.	TRBV4-1	TRBJ1-2	14	.	TGCGCCAGCAGCCAAGATTTGGGGGGGGGCGGCTACACCTTC	CASSQDLGGGGYTF
.	TRBV7-8	TRBJ2-5	10	.	TGTGAGGCGGGTAAGGAGACCCAGTACTTC	CEAGKETQYF
.	TRBV5-8	TRBJ1-1	15	TRBD1	TGTGCCAGCAGCACCAGGGGGCGGGGGAACACTGAAGCTTTCTTT	CASSTRGRGNTEAFF
.	TRBV5-4	TRBJ2-3	13	.	TGTGCCAGCAGCTTTTTTAGCACAGATACGCAGTATTTT	CASSFFSTDTQYF
once	TRBV5-1	TRBJ2-7	13	TRBD2	TGCGCCAGCAGCTTGGCTAGCGGCTACGAGCAGTACTTC	CASSLASGYEQYF
.	TRBV7-6	TRBJ1-3	14	.	TGTGCCAGCAGCTCACTCCCCTCTGGAAACACCATATATTTT	CASSSLPSGNTIYF
.	TRBV5-1	TRBJ1-1	14	.	TGCGCCAGCAGCTTGAGGGAGATGAACACTGAAGCTTTCTTT	CASSLREMNTEAFF
few	TRBV7-9	TRBJ2-1	15	.	TGTGCCAGCCCGGGACACAAGACCTCATACAATGAGCAGTTCTTC	CASPGHKTSYNEQFF
few	TRBV11-2	TRBJ1-4	14	.	TGTGCCAGCAGCTTGTTCAGGGTTAATGAAAAACTGTTTTTT	CASSLFRVNEKLFF
once	TRBV7-9	TRBJ1-6	15	.	TGTGCCAGCAGCTTAGCCAGCAGGCCGGGGTCACCCCTCCACTTT	CASSLASRPGSPLHF
.	TRBV28	TRBJ2-1	16	TRBD2	TGTGCCAGCAGTGGAGGCATAGCGGGACTCGTCAATGAGCAGTTCTTC	CASSGGIAGLVNEQFF
.	TRBV6-4	TRBJ1-4	13	.	TGTGCCAGCAGTGGAGGGGGGAGTGAAAAACTGTTTTTT	CASSGGGSEKLFF
.	TRBV10-3	TRBJ2-1	15	TRBD2	TGTGCCATCAAAGGGACTAGCGGAACCTACAATGAGCAGTTCTTC	CAIKGTSGTYNEQFF
.	TRBV6-6	TRBJ1-5	12	.	TGTGCCAGCAGGGATAGCAATCAGCCCCAGCATTTT	CASRDSNQPQHF
.	TRBV5-3	TRBJ2-1	15	.	TGTGCCAGAAGCTTGGCCGTAGCCTCCTACAATGAGCAGTTCTTC	CARSLAVASYNEQFF
.	TRBV5-4	TRBJ1-2	13	.	TGTGCCAGCAGCTCCCAGGCCCACTATGGCTACACCTTC	CASSSQAHYGYTF
.	TRBV7-2	TRBJ2-5	13	.	TGTGCCAGCAGCTTTGACAGGCAAGAGACCCAGTACTTC	CASSFDRQETQYF
.	TRBV6-5	TRBJ2-4	14	TRBD1	TGTGCCAGCAGTCGGGACAGGGATAAAAACATTCAGTACTTC	CASSRDRDKNIQYF
medium-sized	TRBV6-1	TRBJ2-3	15	TRBD2	TGTGCCAGCAGTGAATCAGCGGGGGGGCCAGATACGCAGTATTTT	CASSESAGGPDTQYF
.	TRBV6-5	TRBJ1-6	15	TRBD1	TGTGCCAGCAGTCCCCTCACAGGGGGCGAATCACCCCTCCACTTT	CASSPLTGGESPLHF
.	TRBV13	TRBJ2-3	11	.	TGTGCCAGCTGGGTGAGGGATACGCAGTATTTT	CASWVRDTQYF
.	TRBV19	TRBJ2-7	14	TRBD2	TGTGCCAGTAGTGAGGCGGGGGACTCCTACGAGCAGTACTTC	CASSEAGDSYEQYF
.	TRBV7-8	TRBJ1-1	11	.	TGTGCCAGCACCCAAACAGGGCGCGCTTTCTTT	CASTQTGRAFF
.	TRBV13	TRBJ1-1	15	.	TGTGCCAGCACCGACAGAGGTGGGGGGAACACTGAAGCTTTCTTT	CASTDRGGGNTEAFF
.	TRBV10-3	TRBJ2-1	18	.	TGTGCCATCAGAGGCGGATCTCGGGACGAGCATTACTACAATGAGCAGTTCTTC	CAIRGGSRDEHYYNEQFF
.	TRBV2	TRBJ2-7	16	TRBD2	TGTGCCAGCAGTGACTCTGGACTAGTGGGTACCTACGAGCAGTACTTC	CASSDSGLVGTYEQYF
few	TRBV21-1	TRBJ2-1	20	.	TGTGCCAGCAGCAGCCGGATGGCTAGCGGGGGGCTCACTACATACAATGAGCAGTTCTTC	CASSSRMASGGLTTYNEQFF
.	TRBV7-2	TRBJ1-3	16	.	TGTGCCAGCAGCTTAGACCCCGGACGAAAGGGAAACACCATATATTTT	CASSLDPGRKGNTIYF
.	TRBV6-5	TRBJ2-7	14	TRBD1	TGTGCCAGCAGGGGTTGGGACAGCCCCTACGAGCAGTACTTC	CASRGWDSPYEQYF